Sequencing of this T cell receptor beta chain was carried out in a study of cytomegalovirus exposure and HLA in healthy donors. Study conclusions and caveats: For TCR beta chains, V- and J-gene trimming was later linked to a missense DCLRE1C variant. There were some V segments, including TRBV6-2 and TRBV6-3, excluded as indistinguishable. The classifier was said to identify cytomegalovirus status with high specificity and sensitivity. Immune exposure information available was restricted to CMV serostatus.

Notes on this clone: The antigen is undetermined.

With 0 bases removed from V and 7 bases from J, the gap between germline ends came to 10 bases. This CDR3 is 15 amino acids long. Germline V CDR1 and CDR2: SGHAT, FQNNGV. The PCR made use of 60 Vbeta and 13 Jbeta primers. Generated by immunoSEQ multiplex PCR, the TCRdb table keeps only in-frame clones and is missing some. This sample yields roughly 100,000 clones, of which roughly 85% are seen a single time; roughly 6% belongs to the top ten. The source of this sequence is a man in his 60s in good health and CMV-seropositive. Source material: PBMCs. The chain carries TRBV11-2 and TRBJ1-6; D call uncertain. The CDR3 protein is CASSLDTRGNSPLHF. Written as DNA, the CDR3 is TGTGCCAGCAGCTTAGATACTCGGGGAAATTCACCCCTCCACTTT.